A single T cell receptor (beta chain) is shown here with its context. Its specificity is not known. The data were produced by immunoSEQ multiplex PCR, yet TCRdb's version contains in-frame clones alone and is incomplete. Here the sample spans tens of thousands of clones, approximately 97% being singletons. The data derive from a study of cytomegalovirus exposure and HLA in healthy donors. Whole-study results and caveats: Reported results showed that the classifier diagnosed cytomegalovirus status with high specificity and sensitivity.

It was the approximately 130-subject validation cohort, separate from the roughly 700-subject first cohort, to which the donors belonged. The source is a young woman in good health and CMV-seropositive. Source material: PBMCs.

The CDR3: CASSYSQGDQPQHF. CDR3 DNA sequence: TGTGCCAGCAGTTACTCGCAGGGTGATCAGCCCCAGCATTTT. This chain uses TRBV6-6 with TRBJ1-5; D might be TRBD1 (5 bases). This CDR3 has 14 residues. Trimming left V 0 bases short and J 5 bases short, with 8 bases between. Germline-derived CDR1 and CDR2 are MNHNY and SVGAGI (reference sequence).